Listed below are T cell receptor beta chains from one sample, sequenced in a study of type 1 regulatory T cells. These TCRs' antigens remain unknown. TCRdb re-analysed the reads in MiXCR, keeping a single row per CDR3 protein. The repertoire has 63,000 or so distinct CDR3 sequences, about 50% of them found once; the top ten carry more than 2%. Sequencing was carried out using cultured non-Tr1 T cells, either the whole culture or a sorted T cell fraction (not recorded which). The receptor set was obtained from a human donor in good health. Each CDR3 is given with its conserved first and last residue. The D gene is left open where the match is weak. Only part of the rows carry a size: once, few, many, or a class if the clone is expanded.

TRBV7-2	NA	NA	TRBJ2-7	CASSNSGGYEQYF	TGTGCCAGCAGCAATAGTGGGGGTTACGAGCAGTACTTC
TRBV12-3/TRBV12-4	few	TRBD1	TRBJ2-5	CASSLRRTGRMAYQETQYF	TGTGCCAGCAGTCTGAGGAGGACAGGGAGGATGGCGTACCAAGAGACCCAGTACTTC
TRBV6-5	NA	TRBD1	TRBJ1-3	CASRQGSRGTIYF	TGTGCCAGTAGACAGGGAAGCCGAGGCACCATATATTTT
TRBV28	NA	NA	TRBJ1-2	CASSLQGLMGYTF	TGTGCCAGCAGTCTTCAGGGCCTGATGGGCTACACCTTC
TRBV6-1	many	NA	TRBJ1-3	CASSGQRLSGNTIYF	TGTGCCAGCAGTGGACAGCGCCTTTCTGGAAACACCATATATTTT
TRBV7-9	NA	NA	TRBJ1-1	CASSLRGDYTEAFF	TGTGCCAGCAGCTTAAGAGGGGACTACACTGAAGCTTTCTTT
TRBV2	few	NA	TRBJ1-6	CASSWTENSPLHF	TGTGCCAGCAGCTGGACAGAAAATTCACCCCTCCACTTT
TRBV12-3/TRBV12-4	NA	NA	TRBJ2-5	CASSPGVPNVGTQYF	TGTGCCAGCAGTCCAGGCGTTCCAAACGTGGGTACCCAGTACTTC
TRBV29-1	NA	TRBD1	TRBJ2-1	CSVADRGRSYEQFF	TGCAGCGTAGCAGACAGGGGGCGAAGCTATGAGCAGTTCTTC
TRBV5-5	few	NA	TRBJ1-6	CASSDDTRFIPLHF	TGTGCCAGCAGCGACGACACCAGATTTATTCCCCTCCACTTT
TRBV11-2	NA	NA	TRBJ2-5	CATATGNQETQYF	TGTGCCACCGCAACCGGGAACCAAGAGACCCAGTACTTC
TRBV6-2/TRBV6-3	NA	TRBD1	TRBJ1-2	CASSTGGSGYTF	TGTGCCAGCAGCACAGGGGGAAGCGGCTACACCTTC
TRBV21-1	few	NA	TRBJ2-7	CASSKVNPREPHYEQYF	TGTGCCAGCAGCAAAGTAAACCCCCGAGAGCCTCACTACGAGCAGTACTTC
TRBV9	NA	TRBD1	TRBJ2-3	CASSPTAGQGFTDTQYF	TGTGCCAGCAGCCCGACAGCCGGACAGGGGTTCACAGATACGCAGTATTTT
TRBV7-2	NA	TRBD2	TRBJ2-1	CASTQRGGRYNEQFF	TGTGCCAGCACCCAGCGGGGGGGCCGTTACAATGAGCAGTTCTTC
TRBV29-1	few	NA	TRBJ1-1	CSVVLNTEAFF	TGCAGCGTTGTACTGAACACTGAAGCTTTCTTT
TRBV20-1	few	TRBD2	TRBJ2-1	CSARVASGGNEQFF	TGCAGTGCTAGAGTGGCTAGCGGGGGTAATGAGCAGTTCTTC
TRBV5-1	few	TRBD2	TRBJ2-1	CASSALAGEAYNEQFF	TGCGCCAGCAGCGCCCTAGCGGGGGAGGCCTACAATGAGCAGTTCTTC
TRBV12-3/TRBV12-4	NA	TRBD1	TRBJ1-5	CASSHSGGPGGNQPQHF	TGTGCCAGCAGTCATTCAGGGGGGCCCGGTGGCAATCAGCCCCAGCATTTT
TRBV5-1	few	NA	TRBJ2-7	CASSLMPGAGYEQYF	TGCGCCAGCAGCTTGATGCCCGGGGCCGGGTACGAGCAGTACTTC
TRBV20-1	NA	NA	TRBJ1-1	CSATRGNTEAFF	TGCAGTGCTACAAGGGGCAACACTGAAGCTTTCTTT
TRBV5-4	NA	NA	TRBJ2-1	CASSRFFDNEQFF	TGTGCCAGCAGCCGCTTTTTTGATAATGAGCAGTTCTTC
TRBV7-7	few	NA	TRBJ2-5	CASSPGLAALQETQYF	TGTGCCAGCAGCCCGGGATTAGCGGCCCTTCAGGAGACCCAGTACTTC
TRBV4-3	NA	TRBD2	TRBJ2-1	CASSQGLADPPFF	TGCGCCAGCAGCCAAGGACTAGCAGATCCTCCGTTCTTC
TRBV29-1	NA	NA	TRBJ2-3	CSVHVSTDTQYF	TGCAGCGTGCACGTGAGCACAGATACGCAGTATTTT
TRBV30	NA	NA	TRBJ2-5	CAWSWNQETQYF	TGTGCCTGGAGCTGGAATCAAGAGACCCAGTACTTC
TRBV20-1	NA	NA	TRBJ2-7	CSARGGYEQYF	TGCAGTGCTAGAGGGGGATACGAGCAGTACTTC
TRBV7-8	few	NA	TRBJ2-7	CASSLGAPGYEQYF	TGTGCCAGCAGCTTAGGGGCCCCAGGCTACGAGCAGTACTTC
TRBV12-3/TRBV12-4	NA	TRBD2	TRBJ2-5	CASRTSGGAKETQYF	TGTGCCAGCAGGACGAGCGGGGGGGCAAAAGAGACCCAGTACTTC
TRBV5-4	once	NA	TRBJ2-5	CASSLKGGLETQYF	TGTGCCAGCAGCTTGAAGGGGGGACTCGAGACCCAGTACTTC
TRBV5-6	NA	NA	TRBJ1-1	CASSLRRPGEAFF	TGTGCCAGCAGCTTGCGGAGGCCAGGTGAAGCTTTCTTT
TRBV5-1	few	NA	TRBJ2-2	CASSPGLNTGELFF	TGCGCCAGCAGCCCGGGACTCAACACCGGGGAGCTGTTTTTT
TRBV12-3/TRBV12-4	few	TRBD1	TRBJ2-1	CASRGQGRHNEQFF	TGTGCCAGCAGGGGACAGGGGAGACACAATGAGCAGTTCTTC
TRBV6-5	few	TRBD2	TRBJ2-1	CASRRLAGGPYNEQFF	TGTGCCAGCAGGCGACTAGCGGGGGGGCCCTACAATGAGCAGTTCTTC
TRBV5-1	NA	NA	TRBJ2-1	CASSLAGQRGNEQFF	TGCGCCAGCAGCTTGGCTGGCCAGAGAGGAAATGAGCAGTTCTTC
TRBV7-9	few	NA	TRBJ2-1	CASSPRSDNEQFF	TGTGCCAGCAGCCCCCGGAGCGACAATGAGCAGTTCTTC
TRBV25-1	few	NA	TRBJ1-2	CASSEGLISYTF	TGTGCCAGCAGTGAAGGGTTAATAAGCTACACCTTC
TRBV5-1	few	NA	TRBJ2-7	CASSPRLGRNEQYF	TGCGCCAGCAGCCCGCGCTTGGGGAGAAACGAGCAGTACTTC
TRBV6-1	NA	NA	TRBJ1-5	CASRGPGSNQPQHF	TGTGCCAGCAGGGGGCCGGGGAGCAATCAGCCCCAGCATTTT
TRBV15	NA	NA	TRBJ1-6	CATSRDRQGSALHF	TGTGCCACCAGCAGAGATCGTCAGGGCTCGGCCCTCCACTTT
TRBV5-5	NA	NA	TRBJ1-2	CASSPSLGVEGVRYGYTF	TGTGCCAGCAGCCCAAGTCTAGGGGTCGAGGGGGTTCGCTATGGCTACACCTTC
TRBV20-1	NA	NA	TRBJ1-1	CSACWGVDTEAFF	TGCAGTGCTTGCTGGGGGGTGGACACTGAAGCTTTCTTT
TRBV14	few	NA	TRBJ1-6	CASSQEPRGSNSPLHF	TGTGCCAGCAGCCAAGAGCCCCGGGGGAGTAATTCACCCCTCCACTTT
TRBV7-2	few	TRBD1	TRBJ1-1	CASSLEQGANTEAFF	TGTGCCAGCAGCTTAGAACAGGGGGCGAACACTGAAGCTTTCTTT
TRBV5-1	NA	NA	TRBJ1-1	CASSLVAGITGTEAFF	TGCGCCAGCAGCTTGGTGGCAGGCATCACGGGCACTGAAGCTTTCTTT
TRBV25-1	NA	NA	TRBJ1-6	CASSEGRSASPLHF	TGTGCCAGCAGTGAAGGGCGTAGTGCTTCACCCCTCCACTTT
TRBV6-1	NA	NA	TRBJ2-7	CASSLHPRSSYEQYF	TGTGCCAGCAGCTTACACCCCAGGAGCTCCTACGAGCAGTACTTC
TRBV28	NA	NA	TRBJ2-1	CASSLRGRGKNEQFF	TGTGCCAGCAGTTTGAGAGGCAGGGGCAAAAATGAGCAGTTCTTC
TRBV20-1	NA	TRBD2	TRBJ2-2	CSATREAGAGELFF	TGCAGTGCTACCCGAGAAGCGGGAGCCGGGGAGCTGTTTTTT
TRBV6-5	NA	NA	TRBJ1-5	CASSSHNQPQHF	TGTGCCAGCAGTTCTCACAATCAGCCCCAGCATTTT
TRBV12-5	NA	NA	TRBJ1-1	CASDLSNTEAFF	TGTGCTAGTGATTTGTCTAACACTGAAGCTTTCTTT
TRBV12-3/TRBV12-4	few	NA	TRBJ2-1	CASSLEAGGGYEQFF	TGTGCCAGCAGTTTAGAGGCAGGGGGGGGATATGAGCAGTTCTTC
TRBV11-3	NA	NA	TRBJ2-2	CASEGRDTGELFF	TGTGCCAGCGAGGGAAGAGACACCGGGGAGCTGTTTTTT